The following is a T cell receptor (beta chain) sequence with its context. Profiled with immunoSEQ multiplex PCR; TCRdb holds only in-frame clones, not every one. The sample has more than 40,000 clones; 85% to 95% are singletons. This record comes from a study of T cell changes during pregnancy in multiple sclerosis. Trimming pared 6 bases from V and 1 base from J, leaving 13 bases between. Germline loops: CDR1 MNHEY, CDR2 SVGAGI. The CDR3 spans 14 residues. Sequencing used CD8+ T cells from peripheral blood mononuclear cells, obtained in the third trimester of pregnancy. This clonotype was sampled from a female donor with multiple sclerosis, enrolled in a pregnancy study. The chain couples TRBV6-5 to TRBJ2-7; no clear D gene. The CDR3 sequence is CASSHSGGSYEQYF. CDR3 coding DNA: TGTGCCAGCAGCCACTCCGGCGGTTCCTACGAGCAGTACTTC.